This T cell receptor beta chain was found in a study of cytomegalovirus exposure and HLA in healthy donors. The CDR3 contains 12 residues. In germline, CDR1 is LNHNV, CDR2 YYDKDF (reference sequence). V lost 4 bases, J lost 4 bases, and 7 bases lay in between. Using immunoSEQ multiplex PCR, the repertoire was profiled, and TCRdb retains in-frame clones only, with some absent. This table holds 150,000 to 250,000 clones, 65% to 90% found once. This chain joins TRBV15 and TRBJ2-5, with a possible D match to TRBD1 (6 bases). The sample taken for sequencing was PBMCs. This TCR derives from a woman in her twenties or thirties in good health and CMV-seropositive. In DNA form, the CDR3 reads TGTGCCACCAGCAAGACAGGAGAGACCCAGTACTTC. Amino acid sequence: CATSKTGETQYF.